This TCR beta chain was retrieved from a study of cytomegalovirus exposure and HLA in healthy donors. J lost 3 bases, V lost 5 bases, and 9 bases had no gene match. The germline V gene has CDR1 SNHLY and CDR2 FYNNEI. The CDR3 covers 15 residues. Use of 60 Vbeta and 13 Jbeta primers characterized the PCR. TCRdb's table, derived via immunoSEQ multiplex PCR, lists solely in-frame clones and lacks some. The table includes roughly 120,000 clones, under 90% detected once. Sequenced input: PBMCs. This TCR was sampled from a woman aged 40 to 50 in good health and CMV-seronegative. The rearrangement uses TRBV2 and TRBJ2-7; 8 bases are shared with TRBD2. CDR3: CASSSLRGAIYEQYF. The CDR3 DNA follows: TGTGCCAGCAGTTCGTTGCGGGGGGCGATCTACGAGCAGTACTTC. Variable domain in full (rest from reference TRBV2 and TRBJ2-7): EPEVTQTPSHQVTQMGQEVILRCVPISNHLYFYWYRQILGQKVEFLVSFYNNEISEKSEIFDDQFSVERPDGSNFTLKIRSTKLEDSAMYFCASSSLRGAIYEQYFGPGTRLTVT.